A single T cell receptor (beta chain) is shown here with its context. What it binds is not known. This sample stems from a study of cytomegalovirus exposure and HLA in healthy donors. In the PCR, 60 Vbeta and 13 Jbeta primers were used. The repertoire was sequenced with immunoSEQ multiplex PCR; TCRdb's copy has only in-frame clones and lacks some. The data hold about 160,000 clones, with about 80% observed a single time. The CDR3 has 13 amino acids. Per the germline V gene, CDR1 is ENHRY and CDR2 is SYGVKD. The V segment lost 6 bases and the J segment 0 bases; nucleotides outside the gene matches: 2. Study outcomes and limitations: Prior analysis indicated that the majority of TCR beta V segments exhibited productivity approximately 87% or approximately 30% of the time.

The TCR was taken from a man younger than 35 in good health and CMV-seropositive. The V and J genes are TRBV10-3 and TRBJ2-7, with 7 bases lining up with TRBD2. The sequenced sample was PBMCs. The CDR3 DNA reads TGTGCCATCAGAGCGGGACTCTCCTACGAGCAGTACTTC. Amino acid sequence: CAIRAGLSYEQYF.